Below are 26 T cell receptor beta chains sequenced from a single sample in a study of cytomegalovirus exposure and HLA in healthy donors. With 60 Vbeta and 13 Jbeta primers, the PCR was carried out. Sequenced by immunoSEQ multiplex PCR; TCRdb stores in-frame clones only, minus some. Of about 200,000 clones listed, around 76% were seen once; the top ten hold under 0.8%. Sequenced input: PBMCs. The source of these receptors is a young man in good health and CMV-seronegative.

CDR3 residues: CASSQESGSPYEQYF. CDR3 DNA sequence: TGCGCCAGCAGCCAAGAGAGCGGGAGCCCCTACGAGCAGTACTTC. This chain links TRBV4-1 with TRBJ2-7; 8 bases match TRBD2. Losses at the gene ends were 0 bases for V and 2 bases for J; bases not matched to a gene: 3. The CDR3 sequence is 15 residues long. CDR1 MGHRA and CDR2 YSYEKL come from the germline V gene.

This clone was counted a few times. The genes are TRBV5-4 and TRBJ1-1; TRBD1 matches at 10 bases. Germline lookup yields CDR1 SGHNT and CDR2 YYREEE (reference sequence). The CDR3 runs to 17 residues. Losses at the gene ends were 4 bases for V and 5 bases for J; bases not matched to a gene: 14. The CDR3 region has the DNA TGTGCCAGCAGCCCGGGGACAGGGGTCCGCCGAAAGACTGAAGCTTTCTTT. Protein product: CASSPGTGVRRKTEAFF.

This clone was observed a handful of times. The genes are TRBV7-9 and TRBJ2-5, with 11 bases aligning to TRBD2. CDR1 and CDR2 (germline): SEHNR, FQNEAQ (reference sequence). V was clipped by 1 base and J by 2 bases; unmatched bases: 3. The CDR3 totals 16 residues. This CDR3 is CASSLGASGGQETQYF. The CDR3, as DNA: TGTGCCAGCAGCTTAGGGGCTAGCGGGGGGCAAGAGACCCAGTACTTC.

The V call is TRBV2, the J call TRBJ2-3; 9 bases match TRBD1. Germline CDR1 is SNHLY and CDR2 is FYNNEI. After removal of 5 bases from V and 0 bases from J, the junction contained 3 bases not matched to a gene. This CDR3 is built from 15 residues. CDR3: CASSPGTGSTDTQYF. The CDR3 nucleotides are TGTGCCAGCAGTCCCGGGACAGGGAGCACAGATACGCAGTATTTT.

CDR3: CASSSLGEGREKLFF. In DNA form, the CDR3 reads TGCGCCAGCAGCTCCCTAGGAGAGGGTAGGGAAAAACTGTTTTTT. The chain is built from TRBV5-1 and TRBJ1-4; no firm D call. The CDR3 runs 15 residues. Trimming took off 3 bases at V and 8 bases at J, with 17 bases between the two ends. The germline CDR1 and CDR2 sequences are SGHRS and YFSETQ.

The chain links TRBV19 to TRBJ1-1, with D unclear. V shed 4 bases and J shed 1 base, with 13 bases lying between them. CDR1 is LNHDA and CDR2 is SQIVND in the germline V gene (reference sequence). This CDR3 has 15 residues. CDR3 DNA: TGTGCCAGTAGTAGTGAGGGTTGGGGGAACACTGAAGCTTTCTTT. This encodes CASSSEGWGNTEAFF.

This clone came up a few times. J is TRBJ2-7 and V is TRBV2; maybe TRBD2 (7 bases). The V end lost 0 bases, the J end lost 2 bases, and 11 bases lay between the germline ends. The CDR3 is 15 residues long. Germline assignment: CDR1 SNHLY and CDR2 FYNNEI. The CDR3 DNA reads TGTGCCAGCAGTGAAGCGGGGGGGCAGGCCTACGAGCAGTACTTC. Encoded protein: CASSEAGGQAYEQYF.

The rearrangement uses TRBV5-4 and TRBJ2-5, with 8 bases identical to TRBD1. Germline-derived CDR1 and CDR2 are SGHNT and YYREEE (reference sequence). Losses at the gene ends were 3 bases for V and 3 bases for J; bases not matched to a gene: 4. The CDR3 runs 14 residues. The CDR3 loop reads CASSSATGEETQYF. CDR3 DNA sequence: TGTGCCAGCAGCTCGGCGACAGGGGAAGAGACCCAGTACTTC.

The J gene is TRBJ2-5, the V gene TRBV6-5; 10 nucleotides line up with TRBD1. The CDR3 sequence is 15 residues long. With 7 bases clipped from V and 5 bases from J, the junction kept 10 bases outside the gene matches. Germline V gives CDR1 MNHEY, CDR2 SVGAGI. The CDR3 coding sequence is TGTGCCAGCAAGGTCAGGACAGGGGGAAGGGAGACCCAGTACTTC. Amino acid sequence: CASKVRTGGRETQYF.

The rearrangement uses TRBV5-1 and TRBJ1-4, with D possibly being TRBD1 (5 bases). V lost 0 bases to trimming and J lost 4 bases, with 7 bases between them. Germline lookup yields CDR1 SGHRS and CDR2 YFSETQ. The CDR3 has 14 amino acids. The CDR3: CASSLGQSNEKLFF. The CDR3 nucleotides are TGCGCCAGCAGCTTGGGACAGAGTAATGAAAAACTGTTTTTT.

This chain joins TRBV5-4 and TRBJ2-3; no clear D gene. Trimming removed 0 bases from V and 0 bases from J, with 8 bases in between. This CDR3 is 15 amino acids long. Germline CDR1 reads SGHNT; CDR2 reads YYREEE (reference sequence). The CDR3 nucleotides are TGTGCCAGCAGCTTGGATTCGCGCAGCACAGATACGCAGTATTTT. Residues: CASSLDSRSTDTQYF.

This chain uses TRBV6-1 with TRBJ1-1; tentative D call: TRBD1 (6 bases). The CDR3 extends over 12 amino acids. Trimming pared 7 bases from V and 5 bases from J, leaving 11 bases between. The germline gives CDR1 MNHNS, CDR2 SASEGT. Here the CDR3 DNA reads TGTGCCAGCAATTGGGGGCTTACTGAAGCTTTCTTT. Protein: CASNWGLTEAFF.

The genes are TRBV29-1 and TRBJ1-4; D is ambiguous. The length of the CDR3 is 12 residues. Germline values: CDR1 SQVTM, CDR2 ANQGSEA. Between the trimmed V and J ends, which lost 4 bases and 8 bases, there was a span of 11 bases. This chain's CDR3 is CSVVEVGEKLFF. CDR3 DNA: TGCAGCGTTGTGGAGGTTGGGGAAAAACTGTTTTTT.

This clone has just one count. The chain employs TRBV4-2 and TRBJ2-7, with 8 bases that match TRBD2. The CDR3 length is 15 residues. CDR1 is LGHNA, CDR2 YNFKEQ, per germline. Trimming at V came to 0 bases and at J to 3 bases, leaving 4 bases not matched to a gene. CDR3 loop: CASSQEREASYEQYF. The CDR3 bases are TGTGCCAGCAGCCAAGAGCGGGAGGCCAGCTACGAGCAGTACTTC.

V and J are TRBV7-3 and TRBJ2-1; 7 bases match TRBD2. J was trimmed by 7 bases and V by 4 bases; bases with no gene match: 7. CDR1 and CDR2 (germline): SGHTA, FQGTGA. The CDR3 has 14 amino acids. Here the CDR3 reads CASSSLSGTNEQFF. CDR3 nucleotides: TGTGCCAGCAGCTCCTTAAGCGGGACTAATGAGCAGTTCTTC. The whole variable domain, remainder taken from reference TRBV7-3 and TRBJ2-1, is GAGVSQTPSNKVTEKGKYVELRCDPISGHTALYWYRQSLGQGPEFLIYFQGTGAADDSGLPNDRFFAVRPEGSVSTLKIQRTERGDSAVYLCASSSLSGTNEQFFGPGTRLTVL.

Remarks on this clone: Other DNA sequences of this sample code for an identical CDR3. The rearrangement joins TRBV30 to TRBJ2-3; 7 bases are shared with TRBD2. V lost 1 base and J lost 4; bases outside the gene matches: 5. Germline CDR1 is GTSNPN and CDR2 is SVGIG (reference sequence). The CDR3 covers 14 residues. The CDR3 DNA reads TGTGCCTGGAGTGGGACTAGTGGCGCAGATACGCAGTATTTT. This translates into CAWSGTSGADTQYF.

A few counts support this clone. J is TRBJ2-3 and V is TRBV18; D remains ambiguous. Germline CDR1 and CDR2: KGHSH and LQKENI. The CDR3 has 14 residues. V lost 3 bases to trimming and J lost 2 bases, with 9 bases between them. The CDR3 reads CASSPNRATDTQYF. In DNA form, the CDR3 reads TGTGCCAGCTCACCGAACAGAGCCACAGATACGCAGTATTTT.

Turning to this clone: A junction end diverges from the germline sequence, so it may reflect a read error. The chain is built from TRBV7-7 and TRBJ2-7, with 9 bases lining up with TRBD2. The CDR3 is 14 residues long. Germline CDR1 SSHAT, CDR2 FNYEAQ (reference sequence). CDR3 in DNA: TGTGCTAGCAGCCCCGGACTAGCGATATACGAGCAGTACTTC. Translating it yields CASSPGLAIYEQYF.

A remark on this clone: The same CDR3 is also encoded by other DNA sequences in this sample. The chain is built from TRBV5-4 and TRBJ1-2; 10 positions agree with TRBD1. The CDR3 loop spans 15 amino acids. The ends lost 8 bases at V and 6 bases at J; junction bases unmatched: 13. Germline assignment: CDR1 SGHNT and CDR2 YYREEE (reference sequence). CDR3 DNA sequence: TGTGCCAGTAGGGCTCCCGGGACAGGGGTGGATGGCTACACCTTC. Translated: CASRAPGTGVDGYTF. Supplemented by reference TRBV5-4 and TRBJ1-2, the full variable domain reads ETGVTQSPTHLIKTRGQQVTLRCSSQSGHNTVSWYQQALGQGPQFIFQYYREEENGRGNFPPRFSGLQFPNYSSELNVNALELDDSALYLCASRAPGTGVDGYTFGSGTRLTVV.

The chain couples TRBV6-7 to TRBJ1-2, with a weak D call TRBD1 (5 bases). TRBV6-7 is given ORF status, its function remaining uncertain. This CDR3 has 17 amino acids. V shed 2 bases and J shed 6 bases, with 22 bases lying between them. The CDR3 reads CASSYTTRAGRVHGYTF. In DNA, the CDR3 is TGTGCCAGCAGTTACACCACGCGGGCAGGGAGGGTTCATGGCTACACCTTC.

The rearrangement uses TRBV4-2 and TRBJ2-5; maybe TRBD2 (6 bases). CDR1 and CDR2 from the germline V gene are LGHNA and YNFKEQ. With 4 bases removed from V and 2 bases from J, the gap between germline ends came to 11 bases. The CDR3 runs 14 residues. The CDR3 DNA is TGTGCCAGCAGCCCCCGGCGGGGACAAGAGACCCAGTACTTC. Translation: CASSPRRGQETQYF.

This chain uses TRBV7-6 with TRBJ1-1; 9 nucleotides align to TRBD1. This CDR3 comprises 16 residues. CDR1 is SGHVS, CDR2 FNYEAQ, per germline. The ends lost 1 base at V and 0 bases at J; junction bases unmatched: 3. CDR3 amino acids: CASSLVRTGVNTEAFF. The CDR3, as DNA: TGTGCCAGCAGCTTAGTTCGGACAGGGGTGAACACTGAAGCTTTCTTT.

The J gene is TRBJ1-4, the V gene TRBV2; TRBD1 might be the D (6 bases). Germline-derived CDR1 and CDR2 are SNHLY and FYNNEI. V lost 3 bases and J 6 bases, leaving 17 bases between the germline ends. The CDR3 extends over 16 amino acids. The chain's CDR3 is CASSDITGNFYEKLFF. For the CDR3, the DNA is TGTGCCAGCAGTGACATTACAGGGAATTTTTATGAAAAACTGTTTTTT.

The chain joins TRBV7-9 to TRBJ1-1; D possibly corresponds to TRBD1 (5 bases). Germline lookup yields CDR1 SEHNR and CDR2 FQNEAQ (reference sequence). V lost 6 bases to trimming and J lost 1 base, with 9 bases between them. This CDR3 contains 13 residues. CDR3 amino acids: CASRLGGNTEAFF. CDR3 nucleotides: TGTGCCAGCAGATTGGGGGGGAACACTGAAGCTTTCTTT.

The gene calls are TRBV5-6 and TRBJ2-3, with 7 bases matching TRBD2. This CDR3 is built from 17 residues. The V gene end was trimmed by 2 bases and the J gene end by 6 bases; junction bases not matched to a gene: 15. Germline V gene sequence: CDR1 SGHDT, CDR2 YYEEEE. In DNA, the CDR3 is TGTGCCAGCAGCTTATCTACCAGCCGGACTAGTGTGGATACGCAGTATTTT. As protein: CASSLSTSRTSVDTQYF.

The chain combines TRBV5-1 with TRBJ2-5; TRBD1 matches at 8 bases. Germline V gene lookup returns CDR1 SGHRS and CDR2 YFSETQ. The CDR3 length is 13 residues. V was pared by 4 bases and J by 4 bases, with 3 bases of the junction left unmatched. The CDR3 spells CASSGGQGETQYF. The CDR3 DNA is TGCGCCAGCAGCGGCGGACAGGGAGAGACCCAGTACTTC.